This T cell receptor beta chain was found in a study of response to subunit inactivated influenza vaccine. This clonotype showed up many times. The antigen remains unidentified. CDR1 MNHNS and CDR2 SASEGT come from the germline V gene. The CDR3 is 13 amino acids. Trimming took off 7 bases at V and 4 bases at J, with 11 bases between the two ends. One entry per CDR3 protein results from TCRdb running MiXCR on the RT-PCR reads. The data show more than 700,000 distinct CDR3 sequences, about 20% seen once. General observations from the study: Authors suggested that a seasonal influenza vaccination recruits few new T cells each time.

This specimen consisted of PBMCs from blood, obtained less than 6 days after vaccination. The sequence was obtained from a man aged 50 or older who received an inactivated influenza vaccine. The chain joins TRBV6-1 to TRBJ2-1, with D possibly TRBD2 on 5 matching bases. In nucleotides, the CDR3 is TGTGCCAGCAATGGAGGTTTTTACAATGAGCAGTTCTTC. This sequence encodes CASNGGFYNEQFF.